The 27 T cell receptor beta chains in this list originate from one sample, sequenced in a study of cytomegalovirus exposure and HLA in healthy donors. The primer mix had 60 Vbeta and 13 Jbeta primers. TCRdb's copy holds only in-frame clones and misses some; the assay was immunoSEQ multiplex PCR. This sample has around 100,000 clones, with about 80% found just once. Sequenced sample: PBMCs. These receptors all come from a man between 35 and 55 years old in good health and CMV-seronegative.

The CDR3 sequence is CASRRSQGVTEAFF. CDR3 nucleotides: TGTGCCAGCAGGCGATCACAGGGGGTCACTGAAGCTTTCTTT. The rearrangement uses TRBV27 and TRBJ1-1; the match to TRBD1 covers 8 bases. The CDR3 is 14 residues long. Germline assignment: CDR1 MNHEY and CDR2 SMNVEV (reference sequence). The V gene end was trimmed by 6 bases and the J gene end by 4 bases; junction bases not matched to a gene: 7.

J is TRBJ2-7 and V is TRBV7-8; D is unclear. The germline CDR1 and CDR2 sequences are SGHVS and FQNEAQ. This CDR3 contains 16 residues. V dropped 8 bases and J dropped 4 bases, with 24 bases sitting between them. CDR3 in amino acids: CASSISRVTNRYEQYF. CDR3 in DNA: TGTGCCAGCTCAATTAGCCGGGTGACGAATAGGTACGAGCAGTACTTC.

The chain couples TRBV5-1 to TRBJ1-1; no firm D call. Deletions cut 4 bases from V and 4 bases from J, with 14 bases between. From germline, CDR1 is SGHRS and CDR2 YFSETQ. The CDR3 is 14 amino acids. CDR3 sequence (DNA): TGCGCCAGCAGCCCACCATTCGGGGTCACTGAAGCTTTCTTT. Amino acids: CASSPPFGVTEAFF.

The CDR3 spells CASSPGGGAYNEQFF. The CDR3 nucleotides read TGTGCCAGCAGCCCAGGCGGGGGGGCTTATAATGAGCAGTTCTTC. This chain uses TRBV7-9 with TRBJ2-1, with 9 bases matching TRBD2. V lost 5 bases to trimming and J lost 7 bases; unmatched junction nucleotides: 9. Germline CDR1 reads SEHNR; CDR2 reads FQNEAQ (reference sequence). The CDR3 consists of 15 residues.

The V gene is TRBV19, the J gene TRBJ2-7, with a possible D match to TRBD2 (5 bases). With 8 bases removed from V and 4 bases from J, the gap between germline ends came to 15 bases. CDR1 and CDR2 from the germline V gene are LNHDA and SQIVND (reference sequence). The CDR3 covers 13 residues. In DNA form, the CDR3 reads TGTGCCAGTTGGGCGGGCCCAGGATACGAGCAGTACGTC. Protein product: CASWAGPGYEQYV.

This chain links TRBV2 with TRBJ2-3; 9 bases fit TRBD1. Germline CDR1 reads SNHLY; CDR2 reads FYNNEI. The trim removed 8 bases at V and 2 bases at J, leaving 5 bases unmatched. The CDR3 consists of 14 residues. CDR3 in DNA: TGTGCCAGCGTGGACAGGGGCATCACAGATACGCAGTATTTT. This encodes CASVDRGITDTQYF. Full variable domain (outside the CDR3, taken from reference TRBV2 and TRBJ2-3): EPEVTQTPSHQVTQMGQEVILRCVPISNHLYFYWYRQILGQKVEFLVSFYNNEISEKSEIFDDQFSVERPDGSNFTLKIRSTKLEDSAMYFCASVDRGITDTQYFGPGTRLTVL.

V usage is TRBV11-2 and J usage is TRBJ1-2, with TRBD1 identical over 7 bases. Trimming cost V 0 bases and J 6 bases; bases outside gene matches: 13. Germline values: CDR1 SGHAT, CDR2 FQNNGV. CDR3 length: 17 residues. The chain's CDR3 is CASSLDTTGTPLDGYTF. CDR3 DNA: TGTGCCAGCAGCTTAGATACGACAGGGACCCCCTTGGATGGCTACACCTTC.

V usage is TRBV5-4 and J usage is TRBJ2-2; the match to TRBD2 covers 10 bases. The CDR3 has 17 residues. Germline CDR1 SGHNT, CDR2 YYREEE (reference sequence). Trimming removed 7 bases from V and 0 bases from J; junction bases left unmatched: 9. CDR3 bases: TGTGCCAGCTACTCCTTAGCGGGGGGAACGAACACCGGGGAGCTGTTTTTT. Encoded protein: CASYSLAGGTNTGELFF.

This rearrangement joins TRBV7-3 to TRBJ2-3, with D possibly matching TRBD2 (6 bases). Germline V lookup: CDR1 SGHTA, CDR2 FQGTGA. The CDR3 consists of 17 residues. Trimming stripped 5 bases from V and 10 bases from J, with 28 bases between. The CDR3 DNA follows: TGTGCCAGCAGCCCTAAACCGGGACTCAGCGCCCTTATTGCGCAGTATTTT. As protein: CASSPKPGLSALIAQYF.

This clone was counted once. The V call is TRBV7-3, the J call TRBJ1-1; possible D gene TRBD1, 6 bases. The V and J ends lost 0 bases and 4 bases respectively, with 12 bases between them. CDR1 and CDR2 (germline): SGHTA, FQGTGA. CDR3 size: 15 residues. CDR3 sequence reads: CASSLTSGGLTEAFF. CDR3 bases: TGTGCCAGCAGCTTAACGTCGGGGGGCCTCACTGAAGCTTTCTTT.

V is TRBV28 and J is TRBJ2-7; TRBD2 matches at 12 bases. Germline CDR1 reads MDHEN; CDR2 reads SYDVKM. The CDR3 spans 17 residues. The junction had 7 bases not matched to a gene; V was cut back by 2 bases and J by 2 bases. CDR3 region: CASSLGGSSGGAYEQYV. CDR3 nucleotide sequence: TGTGCCAGCAGTTTAGGCGGATCTAGCGGGGGGGCCTACGAGCAGTACGTC.

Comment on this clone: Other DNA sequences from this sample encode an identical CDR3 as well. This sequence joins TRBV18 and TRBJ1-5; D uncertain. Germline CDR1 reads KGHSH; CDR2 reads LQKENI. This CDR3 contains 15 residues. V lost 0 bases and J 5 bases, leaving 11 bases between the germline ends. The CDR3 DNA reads TGTGCCAGCTCACCACCCGGCAGCCTAGATCAGCCCCAGCATTTT. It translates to CASSPPGSLDQPQHF.

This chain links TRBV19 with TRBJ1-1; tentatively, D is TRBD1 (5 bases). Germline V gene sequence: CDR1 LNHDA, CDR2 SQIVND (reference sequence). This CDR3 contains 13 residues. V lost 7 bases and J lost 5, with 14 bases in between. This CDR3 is CASMNQGRTEAFF. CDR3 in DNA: TGTGCCAGTATGAATCAGGGAAGGACTGAAGCTTTCTTT. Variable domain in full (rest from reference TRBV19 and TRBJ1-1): DGGITQSPKYLFRKEGQNVTLSCEQNLNHDAMYWYRQDPGQGLRLIYYSQIVNDFQKGDIAEGYSVSREKKESFPLTVTSAQKNPTAFYLCASMNQGRTEAFFGQGTRLTVV.

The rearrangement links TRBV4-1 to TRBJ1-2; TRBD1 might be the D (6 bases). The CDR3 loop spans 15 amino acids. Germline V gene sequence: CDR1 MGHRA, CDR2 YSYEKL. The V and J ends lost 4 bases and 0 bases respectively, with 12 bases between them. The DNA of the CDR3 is TGCGCCAGCAGCCTGGGGACATTTCCTAACTATGGCTACACCTTC. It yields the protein CASSLGTFPNYGYTF.

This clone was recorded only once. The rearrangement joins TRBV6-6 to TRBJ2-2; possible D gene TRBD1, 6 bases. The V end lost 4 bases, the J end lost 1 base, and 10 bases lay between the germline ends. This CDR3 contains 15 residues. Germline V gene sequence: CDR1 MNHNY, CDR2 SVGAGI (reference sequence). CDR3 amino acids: CASSSGALNTGELFF. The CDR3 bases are TGTGCCAGCAGTTCAGGGGCTTTGAACACCGGGGAGCTGTTTTTT.

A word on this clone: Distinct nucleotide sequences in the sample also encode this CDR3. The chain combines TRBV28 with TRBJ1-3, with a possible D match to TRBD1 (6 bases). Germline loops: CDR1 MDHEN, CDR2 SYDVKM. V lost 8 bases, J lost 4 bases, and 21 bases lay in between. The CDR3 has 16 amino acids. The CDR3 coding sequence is TGTGCCAGCGCCCTGCCTGCGGGGGCGCTAGGAAACACCATATATTTT. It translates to CASALPAGALGNTIYF.

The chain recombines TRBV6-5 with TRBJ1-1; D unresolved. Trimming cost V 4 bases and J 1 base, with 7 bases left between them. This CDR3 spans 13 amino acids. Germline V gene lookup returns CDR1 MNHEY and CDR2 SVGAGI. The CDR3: CASSLTANTEAFF. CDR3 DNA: TGTGCCAGCAGTTTAACAGCGAACACTGAAGCTTTCTTT.

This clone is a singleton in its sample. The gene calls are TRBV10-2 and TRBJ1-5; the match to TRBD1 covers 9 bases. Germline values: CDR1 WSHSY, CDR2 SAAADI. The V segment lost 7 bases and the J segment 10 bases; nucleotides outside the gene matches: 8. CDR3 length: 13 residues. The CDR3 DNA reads TGCGCCAGCACCTTGGACAGGGGTGGTCCCCAGCATTTT. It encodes CASTLDRGGPQHF.

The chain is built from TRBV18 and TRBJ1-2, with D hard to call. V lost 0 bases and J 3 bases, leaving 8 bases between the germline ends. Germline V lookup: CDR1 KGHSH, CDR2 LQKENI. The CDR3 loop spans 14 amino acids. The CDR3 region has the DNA TGTGCCAGCTCACCACCGCGGTTTGACTATGGCTACACCTTC. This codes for CASSPPRFDYGYTF.

The CDR3, as DNA: TGTGCCAGCAGGATCGGACATCTCGTGAATGAAAAACTGTTTTTT. It encodes CASRIGHLVNEKLFF. The chain uses TRBV7-2 and TRBJ1-4; tentative D call: TRBD1 (5 bases). Germline V CDR1 and CDR2: SGHTA, FQGNSA. V gave up 6 bases and J gave up 5 bases, with 16 bases separating them. This CDR3 contains 15 residues. Full variable domain (outside the CDR3, taken from reference TRBV7-2 and TRBJ1-4): GAGVSQSPSNKVTEKGKDVELRCDPISGHTALYWYRQSLGQGLEFLIYFQGNSAPDKSGLPSDRFSAERTGGSVSTLTIQRTQQEDSAVYLCASRIGHLVNEKLFFGSGTQLSVL.

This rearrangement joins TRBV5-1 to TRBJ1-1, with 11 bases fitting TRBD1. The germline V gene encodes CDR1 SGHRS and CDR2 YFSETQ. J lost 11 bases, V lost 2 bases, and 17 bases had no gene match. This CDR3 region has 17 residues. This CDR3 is CASSLALLGQGASDAFF. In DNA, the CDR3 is TGCGCCAGCAGCTTAGCCCTTCTCGGACAGGGGGCATCCGATGCTTTCTTT.

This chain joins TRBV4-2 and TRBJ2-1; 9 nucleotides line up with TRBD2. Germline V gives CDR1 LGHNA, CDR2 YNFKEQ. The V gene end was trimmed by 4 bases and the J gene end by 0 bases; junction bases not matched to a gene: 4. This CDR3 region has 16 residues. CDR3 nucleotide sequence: TGTGCCAGCAGCCCAAGCGGGGGGTTCTCCTACAATGAGCAGTTCTTC. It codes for CASSPSGGFSYNEQFF.

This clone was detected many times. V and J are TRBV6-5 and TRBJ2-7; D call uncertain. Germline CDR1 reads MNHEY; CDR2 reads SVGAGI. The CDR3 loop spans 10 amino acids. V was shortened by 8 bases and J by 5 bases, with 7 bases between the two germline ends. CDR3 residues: CASGANEQYF. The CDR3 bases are TGTGCCAGCGGAGCAAACGAGCAGTACTTC.

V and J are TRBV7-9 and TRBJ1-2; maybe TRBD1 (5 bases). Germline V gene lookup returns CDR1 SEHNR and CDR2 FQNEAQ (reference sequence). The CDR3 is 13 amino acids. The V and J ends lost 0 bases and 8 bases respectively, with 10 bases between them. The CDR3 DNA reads TGTGCCAGCAGCTTAGCGTGGCAGGGAGGCTACACCTTC. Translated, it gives CASSLAWQGGYTF.

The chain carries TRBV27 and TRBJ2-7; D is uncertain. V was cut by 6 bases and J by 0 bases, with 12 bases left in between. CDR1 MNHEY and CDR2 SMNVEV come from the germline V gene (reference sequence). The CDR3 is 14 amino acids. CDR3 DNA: TGTGCCAGCAGGGTAGAGCGCAACTCCTACGAGCAGTACTTC. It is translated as CASRVERNSYEQYF.

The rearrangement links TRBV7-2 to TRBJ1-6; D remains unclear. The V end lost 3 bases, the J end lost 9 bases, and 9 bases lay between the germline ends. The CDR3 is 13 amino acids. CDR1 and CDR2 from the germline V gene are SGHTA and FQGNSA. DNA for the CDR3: TGTGCCAGCAGCTTGACACCTATTTCACCCCTCCACTTT. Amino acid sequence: CASSLTPISPLHF.

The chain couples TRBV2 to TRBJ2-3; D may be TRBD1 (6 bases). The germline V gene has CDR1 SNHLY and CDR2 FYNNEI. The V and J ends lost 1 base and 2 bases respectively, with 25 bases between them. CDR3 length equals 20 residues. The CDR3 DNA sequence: TGTGCCAGCAGTGAAGACATGACAAGATCGAGAGGGGGATTCACAGATACGCAGTATTTT. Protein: CASSEDMTRSRGGFTDTQYF.